One and the same sample provided the 22 T cell receptor beta chains below, sequenced in a study of blood T cell repertoires in COVID-19. The table came from immunoSEQ multiplex PCR; TCRdb's copy has only in-frame clones and leaves some out. The sample yields approximately 170,000 clones, approximately 86% seen once. Sequenced input: peripheral blood. These receptors all come from a young man with acute or convalescent COVID-19.

The CDR3 region has the DNA TGTGCCAGCAGCCAAGAAACGGGAGCGACCGGGGAGCTGTTTTTT. It yields the protein CASSQETGATGELFF. The genes are TRBV3-1 (or the pseudogene TRBV3-2) and TRBJ2-2; D perhaps matches TRBD2 (6 bases). V lost 0 bases and J lost 5, with 10 bases in between. From germline, CDR1 is LGHDT and CDR2 YNNKEL (reference sequence). CDR3 size: 15 residues.

The chain recombines TRBV11-2 with TRBJ2-2; 8 positions agree with TRBD1. CDR1 is SGHAT, CDR2 FQNNGV, per germline. This CDR3 comprises 15 residues. The junction had 8 bases not matched to a gene; V was cut back by 5 bases and J by 6 bases. CDR3 protein: CASSEQGVWSGELFF. CDR3 coding DNA: TGTGCCAGCAGCGAACAGGGGGTATGGTCCGGGGAGCTGTTTTTT.

This clone was seen once. The chain uses TRBV5-1 and TRBJ2-1; 7 bases match TRBD2. After removal of 4 bases from V and 1 base from J, the junction contained 5 bases not matched to a gene. Germline values: CDR1 SGHRS, CDR2 YFSETQ. This CDR3 spans 15 amino acids. DNA of the CDR3: TGCGCCAGCAGCCCGGGGGGAGGTTCCTACAATGAGCAGTTCTTC. It codes for CASSPGGGSYNEQFF.

The chain uses TRBV11-1 and TRBJ1-2; D call uncertain. Germline CDR1 reads SGHAT; CDR2 reads FQDESV (reference sequence). Between the trimmed V and J ends, which lost 4 bases and 9 bases, there was a span of 15 bases. CDR3 length equals 13 residues. This CDR3 is CASSSRTGVSYTF. CDR3 nucleotide sequence: TGTGCCAGCAGCTCCCGAACCGGGGTCAGCTACACCTTC.

The chain recombines TRBV10-1 with TRBJ2-2, with TRBD2 matching 7 bases. The CDR3 sequence is 15 residues long. Trimming cost V 2 bases and J 6 bases; bases outside gene matches: 6. CDR1 and CDR2 from the germline V gene are WNHNN and SYGVQD (reference sequence). The CDR3: CASSEMAGVAGELFF. CDR3 DNA sequence: TGCGCCAGCAGTGAGATGGCGGGAGTGGCCGGGGAGCTGTTTTTT.

J is TRBJ1-4 and V is TRBV19; no definite D call. Trimming removed 3 bases at V and 7 bases at J, with 15 bases between. This CDR3 is 15 amino acids long. CDR1 is LNHDA and CDR2 is SQIVND in the germline V gene (reference sequence). CDR3 residues: CASSIARKTSEKLFF. For the CDR3, the DNA is TGTGCCAGTAGTATTGCGCGGAAAACCAGTGAAAAACTGTTTTTT.

In this sample, this clone turned up once. This sequence joins TRBV19 and TRBJ2-3, with 10 bases that match TRBD2. The CDR3 is 16 residues long. The ends lost 5 bases at V and 0 bases at J; junction bases unmatched: 5. Germline assignment: CDR1 LNHDA and CDR2 SQIVND (reference sequence). CDR3 sequence reads: CASSETGLASTDTQYF. CDR3 nucleotide sequence: TGTGCCAGTAGTGAAACGGGACTAGCGAGCACAGATACGCAGTATTTT.

This clone was observed a handful of times. The J gene is TRBJ1-5, the V gene TRBV2; D not certain. Germline CDR1 SNHLY, CDR2 FYNNEI. V was pared by 6 bases and J by 6 bases, with 9 bases between. This CDR3 region has 12 residues. CDR3 residues: CASRGERQPQHF. The CDR3 bases are TGTGCCAGCAGGGGAGAACGTCAGCCCCAGCATTTT.

The chain recombines TRBV28 with TRBJ1-5, with 9 bases aligning to TRBD1. The V gene end was trimmed by 6 bases and the J gene end by 2 bases; junction bases not matched to a gene: 11. Germline V gene data show CDR1 as MDHEN and CDR2 as SYDVKM. This CDR3 comprises 17 residues. CDR3 DNA: TGTGCCAGCAGACCCAGGACAGGGGCGCGAGGCAATCAGCCCCAGCATTTT. Its translation: CASRPRTGARGNQPQHF.

The chain recombines TRBV19 with TRBJ2-7; 13 nucleotides match TRBD2. The V gene's germline CDR1 is LNHDA and CDR2 SQIVND (reference sequence). With V trimmed by 5 bases and J by 4 bases, 5 bases remained unmatched. This CDR3 spans 15 amino acids. CDR3 nucleotide sequence: TGTGCCAGTAGTGCGGGACTAGCGGGGACTTACGAGCAGTACTTC. Encoded protein: CASSAGLAGTYEQYF.

The rearrangement uses TRBV19 and TRBJ1-3; D is uncertain. Trimming left V 2 bases short and J 0 bases short, with 8 bases between. Germline lookup yields CDR1 LNHDA and CDR2 SQIVND (reference sequence). CDR3 length: 15 amino acids. The CDR3 here is CASSISPSSGNTIYF. The DNA of the CDR3 is TGTGCCAGTAGTATATCGCCCAGCTCTGGAAACACCATATATTTT.

The rearrangement links TRBV27 to TRBJ1-5, with a possible D match to TRBD1 (5 bases). Germline values: CDR1 MNHEY, CDR2 SMNVEV (reference sequence). This CDR3 spans 15 amino acids. Trimming stripped 3 bases from V and 1 base from J, with 10 bases between. This chain's CDR3 is CASSFIGGSNQPQHF. The CDR3 DNA follows: TGTGCCAGCAGTTTTATTGGGGGGAGCAATCAGCCCCAGCATTTT.

This clone was seen a few times. This rearrangement joins TRBV19 to TRBJ1-4; D is perhaps TRBD1 (6 bases). The CDR3 contains 15 residues. The germline CDR1 and CDR2 sequences are LNHDA and SQIVND (reference sequence). Trimming left V 5 bases short and J 13 bases short, with 23 bases between. The CDR3 DNA sequence: TGTGCCAGTAGTGCAACCCTACTTACAGGGTTTACACTGTTTTTT. Its protein product is CASSATLLTGFTLFF.

V is TRBV9 and J is TRBJ1-3; D remains ambiguous. The CDR3 totals 13 residues. Germline V gene data show CDR1 as SGDLS and CDR2 as YYNGEE. With 0 bases removed from V and 4 bases from J, the gap between germline ends came to 5 bases. The DNA of the CDR3 is TGTGCCAGCAGCGTAGAAGCCGGAAACACCATATATTTT. Translation: CASSVEAGNTIYF.

The V gene is TRBV9, the J gene TRBJ2-7; TRBD1 matches at 7 bases. The germline CDR1 and CDR2 sequences are SGDLS and YYNGEE. The CDR3 sequence is 12 residues long. Germline trimming cut 3 bases from V and 3 bases from J; bases unmatched to any gene: 0. CDR3 region: CASSGQGYEQYF. The DNA for the CDR3 is TGTGCCAGCAGCGGACAGGGCTACGAGCAGTACTTC. Looking up the rest from reference TRBV9 and TRBJ2-7 gives the full variable domain: DSGVTQTPKHLITATGQRVTLRCSPRSGDLSVYWYQQSLDQGLQFLIQYYNGEERAKGNILERFSAQQFPDLHSELNLSSLELGDSALYFCASSGQGYEQYFGPGTRLTVT.

The gene calls are TRBV4-1 and TRBJ2-7; TRBD1 aligns across 8 bases. V was pared by 4 bases and J by 4 bases, with 6 bases of the junction left unmatched. The length of the CDR3 is 14 residues. CDR1 and CDR2 from the germline V gene are MGHRA and YSYEKL. CDR3 bases: TGCGCCAGCAGCCCGACCAGGGGGCCATACGAGCAGTACTTC. This codes for CASSPTRGPYEQYF.

The chain links TRBV3-1 (or the pseudogene TRBV3-2) to TRBJ1-2; TRBD1 matches 7 bases. With 2 bases clipped from V and 8 bases from J, the junction kept 5 bases outside the gene matches. The CDR3 totals 13 residues. The germline V gene has CDR1 LGHDT and CDR2 YNNKEL (reference sequence). CDR3 DNA sequence: TGTGCCAGCAGCCAAACAGGGGAGATGGGCTACACCTTC. Protein: CASSQTGEMGYTF.

This rearrangement joins TRBV7-9 to TRBJ2-2, with D possibly being TRBD1 (5 bases). The CDR3 loop spans 17 amino acids. V was cut by 4 bases and J by 1 base, with 16 bases left in between. Germline V gives CDR1 SEHNR, CDR2 FQNEAQ (reference sequence). CDR3 in amino acids: CASSSRTNTMNTGELFF. As DNA, the CDR3 is TGTGCCAGCAGCTCGAGGACAAACACTATGAACACCGGGGAGCTGTTTTTT.

The chain carries TRBV7-3 and TRBJ2-3, with a weak D call TRBD2 (6 bases). The CDR3 consists of 15 residues. Germline assignment: CDR1 SGHTA and CDR2 FQGTGA. The V gene lost 6 bases and the J gene lost 1 base, with 14 bases spanning the gap. The CDR3 spells CASRRGGGGTDTQYF. CDR3 DNA sequence: TGTGCCAGCAGAAGGGGAGGCGGGGGCACAGATACGCAGTATTTT.

The J gene is TRBJ2-2, the V gene TRBV19; perhaps TRBD2 as D (5 bases). Germline V CDR1 and CDR2: LNHDA, SQIVND (reference sequence). The CDR3 covers 17 residues. The V end was cut by 0 bases, the J end by 5 bases, with 16 bases between. DNA of the CDR3: TGTGCCAGTAGTATAGATGGGAGTCTGAGAGGTACCGGGGAGCTGTTTTTT. Translation gives CASSIDGSLRGTGELFF. The complete variable domain, with remaining parts taken from reference TRBV19 and TRBJ2-2, reads DGGITQSPKYLFRKEGQNVTLSCEQNLNHDAMYWYRQDPGQGLRLIYYSQIVNDFQKGDIAEGYSVSREKKESFPLTVTSAQKNPTAFYLCASSIDGSLRGTGELFFGEGSRLTVL.

The J gene is TRBJ2-3, the V gene TRBV7-9; D unresolved. Germline V gives CDR1 SEHNR, CDR2 FQNEAQ (reference sequence). The CDR3 runs 13 residues. V was clipped by 2 bases and J by 4 bases, with 7 bases between them. CDR3 in amino acids: CASSLSVADTQYF. In DNA form, the CDR3 reads TGTGCCAGCAGCTTATCGGTGGCAGATACGCAGTATTTT.

This clone was found once. The chain uses TRBV19 and TRBJ2-2; D perhaps matches TRBD1 (5 bases). Germline assignment: CDR1 LNHDA and CDR2 SQIVND (reference sequence). There are 14 residues in the CDR3. The V and J ends lost 4 bases and 4 bases respectively, with 10 bases between them. The CDR3 spells CASSRYRTTGELFF. DNA for the CDR3: TGTGCCAGTAGTAGGTACAGGACCACCGGGGAGCTGTTTTTT. The variable domain in full, with the rest retrieved from reference TRBV19 and TRBJ2-2, is DGGITQSPKYLFRKEGQNVTLSCEQNLNHDAMYWYRQDPGQGLRLIYYSQIVNDFQKGDIAEGYSVSREKKESFPLTVTSAQKNPTAFYLCASSRYRTTGELFFGEGSRLTVL.